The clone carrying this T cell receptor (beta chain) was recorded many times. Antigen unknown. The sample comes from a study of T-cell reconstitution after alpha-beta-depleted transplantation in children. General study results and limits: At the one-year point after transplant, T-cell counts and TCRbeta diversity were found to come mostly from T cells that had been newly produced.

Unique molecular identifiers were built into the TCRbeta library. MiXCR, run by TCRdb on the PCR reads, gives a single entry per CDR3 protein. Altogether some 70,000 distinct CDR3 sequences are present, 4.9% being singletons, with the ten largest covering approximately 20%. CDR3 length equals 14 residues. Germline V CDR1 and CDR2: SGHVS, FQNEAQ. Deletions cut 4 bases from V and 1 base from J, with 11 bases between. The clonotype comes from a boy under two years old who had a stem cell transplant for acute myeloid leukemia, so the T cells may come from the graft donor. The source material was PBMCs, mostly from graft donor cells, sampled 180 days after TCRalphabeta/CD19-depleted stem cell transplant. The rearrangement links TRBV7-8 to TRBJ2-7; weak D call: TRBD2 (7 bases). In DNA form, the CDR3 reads TGTGCCAGCAGCTACGGGGGGACATCCTACGAGCAGTACGTC. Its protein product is CASSYGGTSYEQYV.